One sample yielded the 6 T cell receptor beta chains listed below, sequenced in a study of cytomegalovirus exposure and HLA in healthy donors (dated by TCRdb to about 2017). Library construction relied on the immunoSEQ multiplex PCR assay. Sourced from immuneACCESS, this table was stored by TCRdb with only in-frame sequences that have V and J called. A share of the clones is absent; for the studies checked, an unresolved V gene accounts for under half, and the remainder has no known explanation. The sample table records fewer than 400,000 clones; 75% to 90% of these occur just once. Around 0.8% of the sample belongs to the ten largest clones. Sequenced material: PBMCs. The receptor source for this set is a woman between 18 and 29 years old in good health and CMV-seronegative.

Concerning this clone itself: The sample contains more than one DNA sequence encoding this CDR3. J is TRBJ2-7 and V is TRBV28; 8 positions agree with TRBD2. V was clipped by 6 bases and J by 1 base; unmatched bases: 2. The CDR3 contains 13 residues. Looked up from germline, CDR1 is MDHEN and CDR2 is SYDVKM. The CDR3 loop is CASSSSGSYEQYF. In nucleotides, the CDR3 is TGTGCCAGCAGCTCTAGCGGGTCCTACGAGCAGTACTTC. The entire variable domain, with the rest obtained from reference TRBV28 and TRBJ2-7, is as follows: DVKVTQSSRYLVKRTGEKVFLECVQDMDHENMFWYRQDPGLGLRLIYFSYDVKMKEKGDIPEGYSVSREKKERFSLILESASTNQTSMYLCASSSSGSYEQYFGPGTRLTVT.

The rearrangement joins TRBV15 to TRBJ1-2, with 9 bases matching TRBD1. CDR1 is LNHNV, CDR2 YYDKDF, per germline (reference sequence). This CDR3 has 17 amino acids. Losses at the gene ends were 6 bases for V and 4 bases for J; bases not matched to a gene: 15. The CDR3 spells CATRTSLRDRDRYGYTF. The CDR3 region has the DNA TGTGCCACCAGAACCTCGCTCCGGGACAGGGACCGCTATGGCTACACCTTC. The full variable domain, rest sourced from reference TRBV15 and TRBJ1-2, is DAMVIQNPRYQVTQFGKPVTLSCSQTLNHNVMYWYQQKSSQAPKLLFHYYDKDFNNEADTPDNFQSRRPNTSFCFLDIRSPGLGDTAMYLCATRTSLRDRDRYGYTFGSGTRLTVV.

The V call is TRBV27, the J call TRBJ2-7; TRBD1 matches 8 bases. The V gene end was trimmed by 5 bases and the J gene end by 2 bases; junction bases not matched to a gene: 8. CDR1 and CDR2 (germline): MNHEY, SMNVEV (reference sequence). The CDR3 contains 15 residues. The CDR3, as DNA: TGTGCCAGCAGTGCCCAGGAGACAGGGGCCTACGAGCAGTACTTC. This translates into CASSAQETGAYEQYF.

This chain joins TRBV5-5 and TRBJ2-5, with 8 bases matching TRBD2. Germline CDR1 is SGHKS and CDR2 is YYEKEE (reference sequence). There are 14 residues in the CDR3. The ends lost 4 bases at V and 5 bases at J; junction bases unmatched: 7. The CDR3: CASSTIPGGETQYF. CDR3 DNA sequence: TGTGCCAGCAGCACAATACCGGGAGGGGAGACCCAGTACTTC.

The J gene is TRBJ2-1, the V gene TRBV6-5; 11 nucleotides line up with TRBD2. Germline CDR1 is MNHEY and CDR2 is SVGAGI. Unmatched junction bases numbered 7, after V lost 5 bases and J lost 7 bases. This CDR3 spans 15 amino acids. CDR3 DNA: TGTGCCAGCAGTCCACTAGCGGGAGCGGGTAATGAGCAGTTCTTC. This codes for CASSPLAGAGNEQFF.

This sequence joins TRBV7-2 and TRBJ2-1; 9 nucleotides agree with TRBD2. The trim removed 5 bases at V and 6 bases at J, leaving 14 bases unmatched. Per germline, CDR1 SGHTA and CDR2 FQGNSA. The CDR3 has 17 residues. CDR3 in amino acids: CASSRSKESGRFNEQFF. DNA for the CDR3: TGTGCCAGCAGCCGAAGTAAAGAGAGCGGGAGGTTCAATGAGCAGTTCTTC.